This is a list of T cell receptor beta chains from one sample in a study of identical twins. TCRdb passed the 5' RACE reads through MiXCR, listing each CDR3 protein once. The repertoire consists of roughly 720,000 distinct CDR3 sequences, with approximately 18% occurring once and the leading ten covering less than 15%. These same data were also listed under a study on T cells expressing NK-cell markers.

The specimen was PBMCs. These receptors were obtained from a woman younger than 30 in good health. CDR3s leave out the opening cysteine and the closing phenylalanine or tryptophan. Clone size, where shown, is once, few, many, or a class for clones that have expanded.

size,V,J,CDR3
.,TRBV12-3/TRBV12-4,TRBJ2-6,ASSSVPINSGANALT
.,TRBV10-3,TRBJ2-3,AISVGALSTDTQY
few,TRBV20-1,TRBJ2-4,SAKIVVYENIQY
.,TRBV30,TRBJ1-1,AWSRHPNTEAF
.,TRBV6-1,TRBJ1-3,ASSRSWTGGNTIY
few,TRBV7-6,TRBJ1-1,ASSSYNGAGAF
.,TRBV12-3/TRBV12-4,TRBJ1-2,ASRAGTGYT
.,TRBV12-3/TRBV12-4,TRBJ1-2,ASSLSRNYGYT
few,TRBV6-5,TRBJ2-3,ASSYSIVTDTQY
.,TRBV5-1,TRBJ2-3,ASSLGQTPDTQY
many,TRBV6-2/TRBV6-3,TRBJ2-2,ASSPLAGNTGELF
.,TRBV20-1,TRBJ2-1,SAKATGAVDEQF
few,TRBV27,TRBJ2-7,ASSFEWASRGYEQY
few,TRBV6-6,TRBJ2-6,ASWGSGANVLT
few,TRBV12-3/TRBV12-4,TRBJ2-2,ASRKNGRVPDTGELF
.,TRBV27,TRBJ2-7,ASSLSGINYEQY
few,TRBV6-4,TRBJ1-1,ASSTQVNTEAF
.,TRBV5-1,TRBJ1-1,ASSFQGRPNTEAF
.,TRBV7-2,TRBJ2-3,ASRGTVGDTQY
many,TRBV12-3/TRBV12-4,TRBJ2-2,ASSLPPGAHTGELF
.,TRBV29-1,TRBJ1-1,SVGRLIEAF
.,TRBV20-1,TRBJ2-3,SADGTSSTDTQY
.,TRBV29-1,TRBJ1-4,SVGGPGEGGEKLF
many,TRBV6-5,TRBJ2-4,ASSYGTSASRVQY
few,TRBV6-5,TRBJ1-2,AVSSGGYGYT
few,TRBV5-1,TRBJ2-5,ASSPPSGASQETQY
few,TRBV24-1,TRBJ1-5,ATSDPPNQPQH
many,TRBV18,TRBJ2-7,ASSPNAYEQY
few,TRBV14,TRBJ1-1,ASSQKQPWDSAF
few,TRBV2,TRBJ2-1,ASSDAGGGHNEQF
.,TRBV20-1,TRBJ2-5,SAMPHIQETQY
few,TRBV29-1,TRBJ2-3,SVVPRGTDTQY
few,TRBV7-8,TRBJ2-5,ASSLKVHGVSQETQY
.,TRBV7-2,TRBJ2-7,ASSEHPGPRYEQY
.,TRBV20-1,TRBJ2-5,SALKSRSSVKETQY
few,TRBV12-3/TRBV12-4,TRBJ1-1,ASSLAAGTGSEAF